One sample yielded the 5 T cell receptor beta chains listed below, sequenced in a study of T cells after yellow fever vaccination. MiXCR, run by TCRdb on the 5' RACE reads, gives a single entry per CDR3 protein. The sample lists 200,000 to 250,000 distinct CDR3 sequences, 2.5% to 3.5% occurring once. The material sequenced was CD4+ T cells sorted from PBMCs, taken 10 days after the yellow fever booster vaccination. The receptors originated from a man aged 18-30 years who received the YFV17D yellow fever vaccine.

Many counts were recorded for this clonotype. This chain connects TRBV5-6 to TRBJ2-3, with TRBD2 matching over 12 bases. The germline gives CDR1 SGHDT, CDR2 YYEEEE. V dropped 5 bases and J dropped 4; count of bases not matched to a gene: 8. CDR3 length: 16 residues. CDR3 region: CASRGRLAGVSDTQYF. The CDR3 coding sequence is TGTGCCAGCAGGGGAAGACTAGCGGGGGTGTCAGATACGCAGTATTTT.

The rearrangement links TRBV18 to TRBJ2-2, with D possibly being TRBD2 (5 bases). Trimming cost V 0 bases and J 1 base, with 9 bases left between them. The CDR3 spans 16 residues. Germline CDR1 KGHSH, CDR2 LQKENI. CDR3 bases: TGTGCCAGCTCACCACCGATGGGGAGGAACACCGGGGAGCTGTTTTTT. It encodes CASSPPMGRNTGELFF.

In this sample, this clonotype turned up many times. The gene calls are TRBV7-9 and TRBJ1-6, with D uncertain. The CDR3 extends over 13 amino acids. The germline CDR1 and CDR2 sequences are SEHNR and FQNEAQ (reference sequence). Trimming left V 5 bases short and J 9 bases short, with 11 bases between. The CDR3 coding sequence is TGTGCCAGCAGCCCGACCGCGGGTTCACCCCTCCACTTT. It is translated as CASSPTAGSPLHF.

In its sample, this clonotype was seen a few times. The rearrangement uses TRBV5-1 and TRBJ2-5; 8 bases map to TRBD2. This CDR3 spans 16 amino acids. Germline V gene data show CDR1 as SGHRS and CDR2 as YFSETQ. V trimming: 4 bases; J trimming: 1 base; junction bases outside the gene matches: 9. The CDR3: CASSHPRRGGQETQYF. The CDR3 DNA is TGCGCCAGCAGCCACCCCAGACGGGGGGGCCAAGAGACCCAGTACTTC.

The CDR3 region is CASSPSTLETQYF. In DNA, the CDR3 is TGTGCCAGCAGCCCCTCAACTCTTGAGACCCAGTACTTC. The rearrangement joins TRBV3-1 to TRBJ2-5; no firm D call. Germline loops: CDR1 LGHDT, CDR2 YNNKEL (reference sequence). Deletions cut 4 bases from V and 5 bases from J, with 11 bases between. The CDR3 sequence is 13 residues long.